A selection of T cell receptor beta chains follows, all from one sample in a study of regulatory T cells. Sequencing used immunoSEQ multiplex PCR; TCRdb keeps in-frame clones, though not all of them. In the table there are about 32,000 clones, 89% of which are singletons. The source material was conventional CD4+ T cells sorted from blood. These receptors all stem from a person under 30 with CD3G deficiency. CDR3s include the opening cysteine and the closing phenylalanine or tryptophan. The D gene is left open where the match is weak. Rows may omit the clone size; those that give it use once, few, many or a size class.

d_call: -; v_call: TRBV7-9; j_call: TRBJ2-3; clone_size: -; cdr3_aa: CASRLSWGDTQYF; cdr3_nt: TGTGCCAGCCGCCTATCATGGGGAGATACGCAGTATTTT
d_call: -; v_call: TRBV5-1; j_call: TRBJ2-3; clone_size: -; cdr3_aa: CASSIQGHPTDTQYF; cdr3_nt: TGCGCCAGCAGCATACAGGGCCATCCCACAGATACGCAGTATTTT
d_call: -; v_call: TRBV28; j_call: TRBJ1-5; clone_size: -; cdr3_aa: CASSPVNQPQHF; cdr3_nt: TGTGCCAGCAGTCCGGTGAATCAGCCCCAGCATTTT
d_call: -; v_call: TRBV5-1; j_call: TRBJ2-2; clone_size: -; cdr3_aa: CASSRDTLSPGELFF; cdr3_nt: TGCGCCAGCAGCCGGGACACCCTTAGTCCCGGGGAGCTGTTTTTT
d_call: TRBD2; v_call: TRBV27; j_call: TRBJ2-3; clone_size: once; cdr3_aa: CASSLTGTSGRDTQYF; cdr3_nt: TGTGCCAGCAGTTTGACCGGGACTAGCGGAAGGGATACGCAGTATTTT
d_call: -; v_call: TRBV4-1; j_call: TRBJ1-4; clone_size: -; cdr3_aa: CASSRRAGASGEKLFF; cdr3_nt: TGCGCCAGCAGCCGGAGAGCGGGGGCGTCGGGTGAAAAACTGTTTTTT
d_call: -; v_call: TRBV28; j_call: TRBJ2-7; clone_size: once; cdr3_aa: CASSRRDVGYEQYF; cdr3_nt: TGTGCCAGCAGTAGGAGGGACGTAGGCTACGAGCAGTACTTC
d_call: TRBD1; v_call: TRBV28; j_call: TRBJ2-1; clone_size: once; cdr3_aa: CASSLWGTAYNEQFF; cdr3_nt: TGTGCCAGCAGCCTCTGGGGGACAGCCTACAATGAGCAGTTCTTC
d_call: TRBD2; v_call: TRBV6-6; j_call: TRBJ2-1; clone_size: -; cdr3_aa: CASRAGTSRSPEQFF; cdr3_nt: TGTGCCAGCAGAGCCGGGACTAGTCGTTCCCCTGAGCAGTTCTTC
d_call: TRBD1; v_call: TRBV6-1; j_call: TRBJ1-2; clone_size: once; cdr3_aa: CASRADRGRSGYTF; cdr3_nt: TGTGCCAGCAGGGCGGACAGGGGGCGTTCTGGCTACACCTTC
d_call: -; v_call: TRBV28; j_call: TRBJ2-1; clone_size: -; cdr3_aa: CASSLSGTAGKQFF; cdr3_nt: TGTGCCAGCAGTTTATCAGGAACGGCGGGGAAGCAGTTCTTC
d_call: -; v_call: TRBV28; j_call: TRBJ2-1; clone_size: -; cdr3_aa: CASSSVEIHYNEQFF; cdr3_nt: TGTGCCAGCAGTTCGGTCGAAATCCACTACAATGAGCAGTTCTTC
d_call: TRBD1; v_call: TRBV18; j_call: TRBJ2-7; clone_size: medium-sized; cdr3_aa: CASSPGTGQYEQYF; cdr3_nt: TGTGCCAGCTCACCAGGGACAGGGCAGTACGAGCAGTACTTC
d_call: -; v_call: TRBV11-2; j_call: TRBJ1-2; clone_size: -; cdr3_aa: CASSSSNYGYTF; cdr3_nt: TGTGCCAGCAGCTCTTCCAACTATGGCTACACCTTC